This is a list of T cell receptor beta chains from one sample in a study of tumor and adjacent non-tumor tissue in lung cancer. TCRdb re-analysed the multiplex PCR reads in MiXCR, keeping a single row per CDR3 protein. The profile covers 85,000 or so distinct CDR3 sequences, with roughly 77% appearing a single time and about a fifth taken by the ten largest. The specimen was distant non-tumor lung tissue. These receptors were obtained from a woman in her forties or fifties with non-small cell lung cancer. The CDR3 runs from the conserved cysteine through the conserved F or W.

TRBV6-5	TRBJ1-6	CPSSYTTGDNSPIHF
TRBV28	TRBJ2-4	CARSLPASGIAENIQYF
TRBV12-3/TRBV12-4	TRBJ1-4	CARSLAGVGEKLFF
TRBV4-2	TRBJ2-3	CVNSPTPALAGGSGTDTQYF
TRBV5-1	TRBJ1-2	CASSLDGGRSYVYTF
TRBV5-6	TRBJ2-7	CASSSSGSGSPASYEQYF
TRBV5-5	TRBJ2-7	CASKFSVFDRAYERYF
TRBV6-6	TRBJ1-5	CASSYGQGTKQPRHF
TRBV19	TRBJ1-1	CASSMGQGLEASF
TRBV6-1	TRBJ2-7	CANSEYSRSSYEQYF
TRBV12-3/TRBV12-4	TRBJ2-7	CASSTRTWGRYEQYF
TRBV6-1	TRBJ2-7	CASIWGYYEQYF
TRBV6-1	TRBJ2-3	CASSETLSGGRDTQYF
TRBV11-2	TRBJ2-3	CASSLDAGNTQYF
TRBV6-1	TRBJ1-5	CASWDRNQPQHF
TRBV10-2	TRBJ1-5	CASNGADAQQPQHF
TRBV20-1	TRBJ2-1	CTVMRREADEQFF
TRBV29-1	TRBJ2-1	CRAKKREVDEQFF
TRBV7-9	TRBJ1-1	CASSLAGTEAFF
TRBV6-2/TRBV6-3	TRBJ2-2	CASSAGSVTENTGELFF
TRBV11-1	TRBJ2-7	CASSSYRQAHEQHF
TRBV2	-	CASSEKGTGPWEQFF
TRBV7-2	TRBJ1-5	CASSLVQDQPQHF
TRBV6-5	TRBJ1-1	CASSYVMNAEAFF
TRBV29-1	TRBJ2-1	CSVRTGSGEQFF
TRBV11-2	TRBJ1-1	CASSLEPGANAEAFF
TRBV6-6	TRBJ2-3	CASRRLTSTETQYF
TRBV5-4	TRBJ2-7	CDSSYGTAYKQYF
TRBV11-2	TRBJ1-3	CVSSARMNSGYTIYF
TRBV29-1	TRBJ2-4	CSVAPTGTVGNIQYF
TRBV12-3/TRBV12-4	TRBJ1-2	CASSRFEMGYTF
TRBV20-1	TRBJ2-2	CSGTGYTGELLF
TRBV4-1	TRBJ2-7	CARSQASATGGSYEQYF
TRBV20-1	TRBJ2-7	CSAEWTGPLPRSYKQYF
TRBV10-2	TRBJ2-1	CASSETVVGYNEQFF
TRBV29-1	TRBJ2-2	CSVGNFTGELLF
TRBV11-2	TRBJ1-1	CASSFQGLMNTETFF
TRBV6-2/TRBV6-3	TRBJ2-6	CTSTPDGANVLTF
TRBV6-2/TRBV6-3	TRBJ2-7	CASSYEKATSVKYF
TRBV5-5	TRBJ2-4	CASSLGQADIQYF
TRBV4-1	TRBJ2-2	CASSLRTSGDPELFF
TRBV29-1	TRBJ2-1	CSVIPQGCGSYNEQFF
TRBV6-1	TRBJ1-5	CATATQGGTGYSNQPQHF
TRBV6-6	TRBJ2-5	CASSPLDPAGEAQYF